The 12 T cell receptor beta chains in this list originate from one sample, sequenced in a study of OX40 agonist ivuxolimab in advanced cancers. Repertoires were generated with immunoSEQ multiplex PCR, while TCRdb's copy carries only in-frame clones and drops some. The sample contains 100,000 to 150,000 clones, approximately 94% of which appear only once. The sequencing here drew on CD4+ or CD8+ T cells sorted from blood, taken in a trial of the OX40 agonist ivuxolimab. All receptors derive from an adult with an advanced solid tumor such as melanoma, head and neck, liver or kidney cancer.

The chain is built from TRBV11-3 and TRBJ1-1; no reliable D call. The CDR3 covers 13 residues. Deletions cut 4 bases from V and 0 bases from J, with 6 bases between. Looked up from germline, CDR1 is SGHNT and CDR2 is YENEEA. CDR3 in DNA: TGTGCCAGCAGCTCAGGAATGAACACTGAAGCTTTCTTT. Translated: CASSSGMNTEAFF.

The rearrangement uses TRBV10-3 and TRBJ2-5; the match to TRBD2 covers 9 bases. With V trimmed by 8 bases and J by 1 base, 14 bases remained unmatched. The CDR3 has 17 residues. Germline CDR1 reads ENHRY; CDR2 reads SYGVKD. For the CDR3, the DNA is TGTGCCATCCGGTCAGGGGTAGCGGGGGCCATCCAAGAGACCCAGTACTTC. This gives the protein CAIRSGVAGAIQETQYF.

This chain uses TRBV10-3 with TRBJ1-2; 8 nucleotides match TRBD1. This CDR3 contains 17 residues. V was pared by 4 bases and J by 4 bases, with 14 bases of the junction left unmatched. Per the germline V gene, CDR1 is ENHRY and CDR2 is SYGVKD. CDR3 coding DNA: TGTGCCATCAGTGGCCGGGGCAGGGGGCGCGAAATCTATGGCTACACCTTC. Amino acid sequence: CAISGRGRGREIYGYTF.

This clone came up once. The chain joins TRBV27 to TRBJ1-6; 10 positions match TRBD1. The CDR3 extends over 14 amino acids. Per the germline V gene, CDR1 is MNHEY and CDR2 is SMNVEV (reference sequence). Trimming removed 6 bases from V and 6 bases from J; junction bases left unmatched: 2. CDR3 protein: CASRGTGANSPLHF. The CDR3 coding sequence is TGTGCCAGCAGGGGGACAGGGGCTAATTCACCCCTCCACTTT.

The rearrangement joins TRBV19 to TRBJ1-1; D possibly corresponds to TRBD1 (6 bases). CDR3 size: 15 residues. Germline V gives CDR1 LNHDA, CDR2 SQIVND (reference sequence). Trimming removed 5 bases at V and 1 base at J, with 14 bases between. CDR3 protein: CASSRYRDQNTEAFF. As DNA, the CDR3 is TGTGCCAGTAGTCGGTACAGGGATCAGAACACTGAAGCTTTCTTT.

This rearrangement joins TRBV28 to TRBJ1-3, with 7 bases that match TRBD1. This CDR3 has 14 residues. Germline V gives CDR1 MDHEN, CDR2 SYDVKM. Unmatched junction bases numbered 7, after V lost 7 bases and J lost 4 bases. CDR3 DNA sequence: TGTGCCAGCAAAAAACAGGGGTTCGGAAACACCATATATTTT. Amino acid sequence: CASKKQGFGNTIYF.

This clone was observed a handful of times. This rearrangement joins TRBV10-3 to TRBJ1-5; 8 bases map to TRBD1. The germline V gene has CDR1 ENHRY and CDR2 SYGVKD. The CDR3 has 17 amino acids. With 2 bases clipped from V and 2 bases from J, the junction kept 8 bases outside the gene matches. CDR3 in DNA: TGTGCCATCAGTGAGCCTGCAGGGGGCATTGGCAATCAGCCCCAGCATTTT. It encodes CAISEPAGGIGNQPQHF.

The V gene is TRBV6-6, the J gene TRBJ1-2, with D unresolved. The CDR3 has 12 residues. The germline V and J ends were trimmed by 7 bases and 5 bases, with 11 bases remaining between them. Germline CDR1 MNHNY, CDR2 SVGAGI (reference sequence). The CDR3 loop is CASTQVWYGYTF. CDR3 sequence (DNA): TGTGCCAGCACCCAAGTCTGGTATGGCTACACCTTC.

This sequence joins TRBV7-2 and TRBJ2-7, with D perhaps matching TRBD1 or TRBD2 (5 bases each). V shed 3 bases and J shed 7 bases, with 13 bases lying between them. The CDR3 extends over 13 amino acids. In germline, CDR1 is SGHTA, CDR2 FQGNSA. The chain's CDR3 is CASSFGDGLEQYF. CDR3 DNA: TGTGCCAGCAGCTTCGGGGACGGGCTGGAGCAGTACTTC.

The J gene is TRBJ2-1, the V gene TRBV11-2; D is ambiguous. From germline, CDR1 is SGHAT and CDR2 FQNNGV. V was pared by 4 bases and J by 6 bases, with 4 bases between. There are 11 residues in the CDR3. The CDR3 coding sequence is TGTGCCAGCAGCTCCAGCAATGAGCAGTTCTTC. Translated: CASSSSNEQFF.

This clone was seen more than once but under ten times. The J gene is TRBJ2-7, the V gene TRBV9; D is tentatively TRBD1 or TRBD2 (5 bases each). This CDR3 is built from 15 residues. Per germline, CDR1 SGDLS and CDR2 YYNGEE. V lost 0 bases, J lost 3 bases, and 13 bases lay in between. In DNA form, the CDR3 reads TGTGCCAGCAGCGTAGCAGGGAGCATTGGCTACGAGCAGTACTTC. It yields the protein CASSVAGSIGYEQYF.

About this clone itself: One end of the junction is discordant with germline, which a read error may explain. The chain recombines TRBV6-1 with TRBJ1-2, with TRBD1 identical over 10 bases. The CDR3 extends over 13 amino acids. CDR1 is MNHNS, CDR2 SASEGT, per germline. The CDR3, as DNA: TGTGCCAGCAGTGACCCCCTGGGACAGGGGATCGCCTTC. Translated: CASSDPLGQGIAF.